The 18 T cell receptor beta chains below come from one sample, sequenced in a study of Ad26.COV2.S vaccination and SARS-CoV-2 variants. Using immunoSEQ multiplex PCR, the repertoire was profiled, and TCRdb retains in-frame clones only, with some absent. The sample carries about 180,000 clones, around 90% recorded once. Specimen: peripheral blood, collected after recovery from COVID-19. These receptors all come from a human donor who had recovered from COVID-19.

CDR3 DNA sequence: TGTGCCAGCAGTTTATTTTCGGGGGCTGGAAACACCATATATTTT. Its translation: CASSLFSGAGNTIYF. The V call is TRBV28, the J call TRBJ1-3; D possibly corresponds to TRBD1 (5 bases). Germline assignment: CDR1 MDHEN and CDR2 SYDVKM. Trimming pared 1 base from V and 2 bases from J, leaving 9 bases between. The CDR3 has 15 amino acids.

This chain uses TRBV21-1 with TRBJ2-7. TRBV21-1 is given as a pseudogene. CDR3 size: 18 residues. The CDR3 protein is CASSSLGGGPYFNYEQYF. The DNA of the CDR3 is TGTGCCAGCAGCTCTCTGGGCGGCGGCCCTTACTTTAACTACGAGCAGTACTTC.

V gene TRBV9 combines with J gene TRBJ2-5, with 15 bases that match TRBD2. There are 17 residues in the CDR3. Per germline, CDR1 SGDLS and CDR2 YYNGEE. V gave up 2 bases and J gave up 5 bases; unmatched junction bases: 7. In DNA form, the CDR3 reads TGTGCCAGCAGCGTCGGGACTAGCGGGAGGAGAATGGAGACCCAGTACTTC. Translating it yields CASSVGTSGRRMETQYF. The full variable domain, completed using reference TRBV9 and TRBJ2-5, is DSGVTQTPKHLITATGQRVTLRCSPRSGDLSVYWYQQSLDQGLQFLIQYYNGEERAKGNILERFSAQQFPDLHSELNLSSLELGDSALYFCASSVGTSGRRMETQYFGPGTRLLVL.

The chain links TRBV7-2 to TRBJ2-7, with D possibly being TRBD2 (6 bases). V was cut by 4 bases and J by 1 base, with 14 bases left in between. This CDR3 has 15 amino acids. Germline CDR1 SGHTA, CDR2 FQGNSA. The CDR3 spells CASSSGAGYSYEQYF. In DNA form, the CDR3 reads TGTGCCAGCAGCTCTGGTGCGGGATATTCCTACGAGCAGTACTTC.

This chain links TRBV29-1 with TRBJ2-7, with TRBD2 matching over 7 bases. The CDR3 sequence is 12 residues long. Trimming at V came to 7 bases and at J to 2 bases, leaving 5 bases not matched to a gene. The germline V gene encodes CDR1 SQVTM and CDR2 ANQGSEA. The CDR3 reads CSGASGPYEQYF. The CDR3 coding sequence is TGCAGCGGGGCTAGCGGCCCCTACGAGCAGTACTTC.

J is TRBJ2-1 and V is TRBV5-1; weak D call: TRBD2 (6 bases). CDR1 is SGHRS, CDR2 YFSETQ, per germline. The CDR3 length is 13 residues. Deletions cut 4 bases from V and 3 bases from J, with 8 bases between. CDR3 in amino acids: CASSRGIYNEQFF. In DNA, the CDR3 is TGCGCCAGCAGCCGGGGGATCTACAATGAGCAGTTCTTC.

This clone was seen only a few times. The chain links TRBV9 to TRBJ2-7, with 7 bases that match TRBD1. V gave up 4 bases and J gave up 0 bases; unmatched junction bases: 7. This CDR3 has 15 amino acids. Germline lookup yields CDR1 SGDLS and CDR2 YYNGEE. CDR3 DNA: TGTGCCAGCAGCCCTCGGACAGGTGACTCCTACGAGCAGTACTTC. This sequence encodes CASSPRTGDSYEQYF.

The chain uses TRBV5-1 and TRBJ2-5; possibly TRBD1 for D (6 bases). Germline-derived CDR1 and CDR2 are SGHRS and YFSETQ. Trimming shortened V by 3 bases and J by 1 base, and 7 bases separated the two germline ends. This CDR3 is 13 amino acids long. The CDR3 DNA reads as TGCGCCAGCAGCTGGACAGTCCAAGAGACCCAGTACTTC. Residues: CASSWTVQETQYF.

The V call is TRBV19, the J call TRBJ2-1, with D maybe TRBD2 (6 bases). This CDR3 has 15 amino acids. Germline V gene data show CDR1 as LNHDA and CDR2 as SQIVND (reference sequence). V dropped 3 bases and J dropped 4 bases, with 13 bases sitting between them. The CDR3 reads CASSIVTGAYNEQFF. CDR3 coding DNA: TGTGCCAGTAGTATCGTCACGGGAGCTTACAATGAGCAGTTCTTC.

The genes are TRBV11-2 and TRBJ1-1; 7 bases line up with TRBD1. The CDR3 loop spans 13 amino acids. The V and J ends lost 6 bases and 10 bases, in that order; junction bases with no gene match: 11. The germline CDR1 and CDR2 sequences are SGHAT and FQNNGV. CDR3 in DNA: TGTGCCAGCAGTCCCCTTCAGGGGGTTGGAGCTTTCTTT. Its protein is CASSPLQGVGAFF.

V usage is TRBV10-3 and J usage is TRBJ1-1; D gene ambiguous. V lost 7 bases and J lost 1, with 10 bases in between. There are 13 residues in the CDR3. Per the germline V gene, CDR1 is ENHRY and CDR2 is SYGVKD. CDR3 amino acids: CAINKETNTEAFF. The CDR3, as DNA: TGTGCCATCAATAAGGAAACGAACACTGAAGCTTTCTTT.

The chain has TRBV5-5 and TRBJ2-7; D unresolved. V lost 3 bases and J lost 0, with 13 bases in between. Germline V gene sequence: CDR1 SGHKS, CDR2 YYEKEE (reference sequence). The CDR3 length is 15 residues. CDR3 DNA sequence: TGTGCCAGCAGCTCCAATCCCCAGAGCTCCTACGAGCAGTACTTC. Translation gives CASSSNPQSSYEQYF.

The chain uses TRBV18 and TRBJ2-1; 13 bases align to TRBD2. The CDR3 totals 15 residues. The junction had 4 bases not matched to a gene; V was cut back by 6 bases and J by 5 bases. Per the germline V gene, CDR1 is KGHSH and CDR2 is LQKENI. In DNA form, the CDR3 reads TGTGCCAGCTCTCGGGGACTAGCGGGACACAATGAGCAGTTCTTC. It yields the protein CASSRGLAGHNEQFF.

The rearrangement uses TRBV5-4 and TRBJ1-2, with D hard to call. The CDR3 sequence is 15 residues long. The ends were cut back, 0 bases at V and 6 bases at J, with 15 bases in the middle. Germline values: CDR1 SGHNT, CDR2 YYREEE (reference sequence). CDR3: CASSLDGEVFHGYTF. The CDR3 bases are TGTGCCAGCAGCTTGGACGGGGAAGTTTTTCATGGCTACACCTTC.

Regarding this clone: The sample holds other DNA sequences that translate to the same CDR3. The chain joins TRBV2 to TRBJ1-5; weak D call: TRBD1 (5 bases). Trimming removed 4 bases from V and 6 bases from J, with 10 bases in between. This CDR3 is 13 amino acids long. Per the germline V gene, CDR1 is SNHLY and CDR2 is FYNNEI. Written as DNA, the CDR3 is TGTGCCAGCAGTGGGCAGGGCCGTCAGCCCCAGCATTTT. It specifies CASSGQGRQPQHF. Using reference TRBV2 and TRBJ1-5 for the parts outside the CDR3, the full variable domain is EPEVTQTPSHQVTQMGQEVILRCVPISNHLYFYWYRQILGQKVEFLVSFYNNEISEKSEIFDDQFSVERPDGSNFTLKIRSTKLEDSAMYFCASSGQGRQPQHFGDGTRLSIL.

This rearrangement joins TRBV3-1 (or the pseudogene TRBV3-2) to TRBJ2-1; 7 nucleotides line up with TRBD1. CDR1 LGHDT and CDR2 YNNKEL come from the germline V gene (reference sequence). V was pared by 7 bases and J by 4 bases, with 7 bases of the junction left unmatched. There are 14 residues in the CDR3. CDR3 nucleotides: TGTGCCAGCACCGCGACAGGGAAATACAATGAGCAGTTCTTC. Translated, it gives CASTATGKYNEQFF.

The V call is TRBV19, the J call TRBJ2-3, with D tentatively TRBD1 or TRBD2 (5 bases each). CDR1 LNHDA and CDR2 SQIVND come from the germline V gene (reference sequence). The V end was cut by 11 bases, the J end by 2 bases, with 20 bases between. This CDR3 spans 15 amino acids. The CDR3, as DNA: TGTGCCTATGGGGCTAGCAGGTGGGTCACAGATACGCAGTATTTT. Its translation is CAYGASRWVTDTQYF.

This clone was counted a few times. J is TRBJ2-7 and V is TRBV4-1; D might be TRBD2 (6 bases). The CDR3 extends over 16 amino acids. Trimming removed 0 bases at V and 2 bases at J, with 14 bases between. Germline V gene sequence: CDR1 MGHRA, CDR2 YSYEKL. The CDR3 nucleotides read TGCGCCAGCAGCCAAGAGTTGCGGGAACTAACCTACGAGCAGTACTTC. The encoded protein is CASSQELRELTYEQYF.